These T cell receptor beta chains were read from a single sample in a study of CD8 T cells in Susac syndrome. TCRdb used MiXCR to reprocess the immunoSEQ multiplex PCR reads, holding one entry per CDR3 protein. The sample yields some 160,000 distinct CDR3 sequences, around 92% seen once. Material: CD4+ T cells from PBMCs. These receptors came from a human donor in good health. CDR3s include the opening cysteine and the closing phenylalanine or tryptophan. A D gene is named only where the DNA matches it firmly. Part of the rows lack a size; the others show once, few, many or a class for expanded clones.

J: TRBJ2-7; size: once; D: NA; V: TRBV2; CDR3: CASRTYEQYF; DNA: TGTGCCAGCAGAACCTACGAGCAGTACTTC
J: TRBJ2-7; size: NA; D: NA; V: TRBV10-3; CDR3: CAIAESSYEQYF; DNA: TGTGCCATAGCGGAAAGCTCCTACGAGCAGTACTTC
J: TRBJ2-2; size: NA; D: NA; V: TRBV5-1; CDR3: CASSSRPSANTGELFF; DNA: TGCGCCAGCAGCTCTAGACCTAGCGCGAACACCGGGGAGCTGTTTTTT
J: TRBJ2-1; size: NA; D: NA; V: TRBV20-1; CDR3: CSARSGANEQFF; DNA: TGCAGTGCTAGATCCGGGGCCAATGAGCAGTTCTTC
J: TRBJ1-2; size: NA; D: NA; V: TRBV19; CDR3: CASTPGQVHGYTF; DNA: TGTGCCAGTACCCCGGGGCAAGTTCATGGCTACACCTTC
J: TRBJ1-5; size: NA; D: NA; V: TRBV2; CDR3: CASSGNSNQPQHF; DNA: TGTGCCAGCAGTGGGAATAGCAATCAGCCCCAGCATTTT
J: TRBJ1-5; size: once; D: NA; V: TRBV11-2; CDR3: CASSRYLDQPQHF; DNA: TGTGCCAGCAGCAGATACCTCGATCAGCCCCAGCATTTT
J: TRBJ1-5; size: NA; D: NA; V: TRBV3-1; CDR3: CASSQAAVQPQHF; DNA: TGTGCCAGCAGCCAAGCAGCGGTACAGCCCCAGCATTTT
J: TRBJ2-7; size: NA; D: TRBD2; V: TRBV10-3; CDR3: CAITRGGSSGSYEQYF; DNA: TGTGCCATCACCCGGGGGGGGTCTAGCGGGTCCTACGAGCAGTACTTC
J: TRBJ2-7; size: NA; D: TRBD2; V: TRBV3-1; CDR3: CASSLSGASNEQYF; DNA: TGTGCCAGCAGCCTTAGCGGGGCGAGCAACGAGCAGTACTTC
J: TRBJ2-2; size: NA; D: TRBD2; V: TRBV5-4; CDR3: CASSSETLRGGTGELFF; DNA: TGTGCCAGCAGCTCGGAAACACTCCGGGGGGGGACCGGGGAGCTGTTTTTT
J: TRBJ1-2; size: NA; D: TRBD1; V: TRBV9; CDR3: CASSVETGRYGYTF; DNA: TGTGCCAGCAGCGTAGAGACAGGGAGGTATGGCTACACCTTC
J: TRBJ1-2; size: NA; D: TRBD1; V: TRBV7-2; CDR3: CASSLRDRAPYGYTF; DNA: TGTGCCAGCAGCCTCCGGGACAGGGCCCCCTATGGCTACACCTTC
J: TRBJ2-6; size: NA; D: TRBD1; V: TRBV27; CDR3: CANSLEGQGPGANVLTF; DNA: TGTGCCAACAGTTTGGAGGGACAGGGGCCTGGGGCCAACGTCCTGACTTTC
J: TRBJ2-2; size: NA; D: NA; V: TRBV20-1; CDR3: CSAGGQLNTGELFF; DNA: TGCAGTGCTGGGGGACAATTGAACACCGGGGAGCTGTTTTTT
J: TRBJ2-5; size: NA; D: NA; V: TRBV29-1; CDR3: CSVALGQGGETQYF; DNA: TGCAGCGTTGCCCTGGGTCAGGGAGGTGAGACCCAGTACTTC
J: TRBJ2-2; size: NA; D: TRBD1; V: TRBV30; CDR3: CALQGQGSSGELFF; DNA: TGTGCCTTACAGGGGCAGGGGTCAAGCGGGGAGCTGTTTTTT
J: TRBJ1-2; size: NA; D: NA; V: TRBV7-9; CDR3: CASSLAGVDYGYTF; DNA: TGTGCCAGCAGCTTAGCAGGGGTCGACTATGGCTACACCTTC
J: TRBJ1-1; size: NA; D: NA; V: TRBV5-1; CDR3: CASSTGLTNTEAFF; DNA: TGCGCCAGCAGCACGGGACTTACCAACACTGAAGCTTTCTTT
J: TRBJ1-1; size: NA; D: NA; V: TRBV20-1; CDR3: CSAENLETVNTEAFF; DNA: TGCAGTGCTGAGAACCTCGAGACAGTGAACACTGAAGCTTTCTTT
J: TRBJ1-2; size: NA; D: NA; V: TRBV29-1; CDR3: CSGIQGSYGYTF; DNA: TGCAGCGGGATACAGGGATCCTATGGCTACACCTTC
J: TRBJ2-4; size: NA; D: TRBD2; V: TRBV19; CDR3: CASSIVASGLAKNIQYF; DNA: TGTGCCAGTAGTATAGTGGCTAGCGGCTTAGCCAAAAACATTCAGTACTTC
J: TRBJ1-5; size: NA; D: NA; V: TRBV5-1; CDR3: CASSLAGLNNQPQHF; DNA: TGCGCCAGCAGCTTGGCAGGGTTGAACAATCAGCCCCAGCATTTT
J: TRBJ1-1; size: NA; D: NA; V: TRBV28; CDR3: CASTEAGRGMNTEAFF; DNA: TGTGCCAGCACCGAAGCAGGGCGGGGGATGAACACTGAAGCTTTCTTT
J: TRBJ2-7; size: NA; D: TRBD1; V: TRBV5-6; CDR3: CASSTIAGTGFYEQYF; DNA: TGTGCCAGCAGCACAATCGCCGGGACAGGGTTCTACGAGCAGTACTTC
J: TRBJ1-2; size: NA; D: NA; V: TRBV29-1; CDR3: CSVDRAGSANYGYTF; DNA: TGCAGCGTTGACCGGGCAGGGTCAGCTAACTATGGCTACACCTTC
J: TRBJ2-1; size: NA; D: TRBD2; V: TRBV6-6; CDR3: CASSYGTSNGEQFF; DNA: TGTGCCAGCAGTTACGGGACTAGTAATGGTGAGCAGTTCTTC
J: TRBJ1-4; size: NA; D: NA; V: TRBV7-2; CDR3: CASSSRGNDEKLFF; DNA: TGTGCCAGCAGCTCTAGGGGTAATGATGAAAAACTGTTTTTT
J: TRBJ1-5; size: NA; D: NA; V: TRBV3-1; CDR3: CASSHMDSNQPQHF; DNA: TGTGCCAGCAGCCATATGGATAGCAATCAGCCCCAGCATTTT
J: TRBJ1-2; size: once; D: TRBD1; V: TRBV6-1; CDR3: CASRPDRGINYGYTF; DNA: TGTGCCAGCAGGCCGGACAGGGGCATTAACTATGGCTACACCTTC
J: TRBJ2-1; size: NA; D: NA; V: TRBV6-2/TRBV6-3; CDR3: CASSYSIVKAVGYNEQFF; DNA: TGTGCCAGCAGTTACTCGATTGTTAAGGCGGTGGGATACAATGAGCAGTTCTTC
J: TRBJ1-3; size: NA; D: TRBD1; V: TRBV29-1; CDR3: CSVDPGQGLGNTIYF; DNA: TGCAGCGTTGACCCCGGACAGGGGCTAGGAAACACCATATATTTT
J: TRBJ2-7; size: NA; D: TRBD2; V: TRBV4-1; CDR3: CASSLRLAGDYEQYF; DNA: TGCGCCAGCAGCCTACGACTAGCGGGAGACTACGAGCAGTACTTC
J: TRBJ2-7; size: once; D: TRBD1; V: TRBV4-3; CDR3: CASSQDLRDSYEQYF; DNA: TGCGCCAGCAGCCAAGATTTAAGGGACAGCTACGAGCAGTACTTC
J: TRBJ2-5; size: NA; D: TRBD2; V: TRBV7-9; CDR3: CASSSGGFIETQYF; DNA: TGTGCCAGCAGCTCGGGGGGGTTTATAGAGACCCAGTACTTC
J: TRBJ2-1; size: NA; D: TRBD1; V: TRBV25-1; CDR3: CASRGQGASEQFF; DNA: TGTGCCAGCAGAGGACAGGGGGCGAGTGAGCAGTTCTTC
J: TRBJ1-3; size: NA; D: NA; V: TRBV6-5; CDR3: CASSYRFGSRQLGNTIYF; DNA: TGTGCCAGCAGTTACAGGTTCGGGTCTCGACAACTTGGAAACACCATATATTTT
J: TRBJ1-4; size: NA; D: TRBD1; V: TRBV28; CDR3: CASSLRTWTGSNEKLFF; DNA: TGTGCCAGCAGTTTACGAACTTGGACAGGATCTAATGAAAAACTGTTTTTT
J: TRBJ2-5; size: NA; D: TRBD1; V: TRBV6-5; CDR3: CASSYAGTGGAETQYF; DNA: TGTGCCAGCAGTTACGCCGGGACAGGGGGCGCAGAGACCCAGTACTTC
J: TRBJ1-1; size: NA; D: NA; V: TRBV7-9; CDR3: CASSRQPNTEAFF; DNA: TGTGCCAGCAGTCGACAGCCGAACACTGAAGCTTTCTTT
J: TRBJ1-1; size: NA; D: NA; V: TRBV12-3/TRBV12-4; CDR3: CASSGQSNTEAFF; DNA: TGTGCCAGCAGTGGACAGTCGAACACTGAAGCTTTCTTT
J: TRBJ1-2; size: NA; D: NA; V: TRBV2; CDR3: CASSARSYGYTF; DNA: TGTGCCAGCAGTGCCCGATCCTATGGCTACACCTTC
J: TRBJ1-2; size: NA; D: TRBD1; V: TRBV4-3; CDR3: CASSVSGQGNYGYTF; DNA: TGCGCCAGCAGCGTCTCGGGACAGGGCAACTATGGCTACACCTTC
J: TRBJ2-6; size: NA; D: NA; V: TRBV6-5; CDR3: CASSYRGVSSGANVLTF; DNA: TGTGCCAGCAGTTACCGTGGCGTCAGCTCTGGGGCCAACGTCCTGACTTTC
J: TRBJ2-5; size: NA; D: NA; V: TRBV20-1; CDR3: CSASMYQETQYF; DNA: TGCAGTGCTTCTATGTACCAAGAGACCCAGTACTTC
J: TRBJ2-2; size: NA; D: TRBD2; V: TRBV5-1; CDR3: CASRDGGTGELFF; DNA: TGCGCCAGCAGGGACGGGGGGACCGGGGAGCTGTTTTTT
J: TRBJ1-1; size: NA; D: NA; V: TRBV25-1; CDR3: CASSLSGINTEAFF; DNA: TGTGCCAGCAGCCTATCCGGGATTAACACTGAAGCTTTCTTT
J: TRBJ1-1; size: few; D: NA; V: TRBV6-2/TRBV6-3; CDR3: CASIDPFPSFEAFF; DNA: TGTGCCAGCATCGACCCTTTCCCCTCGTTTGAAGCTTTCTTT
J: TRBJ2-2; size: NA; D: TRBD2; V: TRBV29-1; CDR3: CSASGTPRGELFF; DNA: TGCAGCGCCAGCGGGACCCCAAGGGGGGAGCTGTTTTTT
J: TRBJ2-1; size: NA; D: TRBD2; V: TRBV2; CDR3: CASRLAGAHEQFF; DNA: TGTGCCAGCAGACTAGCGGGAGCCCATGAGCAGTTCTTC
J: TRBJ2-1; size: NA; D: NA; V: TRBV12-3/TRBV12-4; CDR3: CASSSAYNEQFF; DNA: TGTGCCAGCAGTTCCGCCTACAATGAGCAGTTCTTC
J: TRBJ2-3; size: NA; D: NA; V: TRBV6-1; CDR3: CASSEAFQSTDTQYF; DNA: TGTGCCAGCAGTGAAGCTTTCCAGAGCACAGATACGCAGTATTTT
J: TRBJ2-7; size: NA; D: TRBD1; V: TRBV7-9; CDR3: CASSLQGSGEQYF; DNA: TGTGCCAGCAGCCTACAGGGGAGCGGCGAGCAGTACTTC